The source of this T cell receptor (beta chain) is a study of technical replicates of blood from several donors. This table comes from immunoSEQ multiplex PCR, and its TCRdb copy is limited to in-frame clones, with some not included. The table shows some 68,000 clones, with 92% occurring only once. The sample was T cells isolated from PBMCs. This receptor was obtained from a human donor in good health.

CDR3: CASSQSEGPGSPLEQYF. CDR3 bases: TGCGCCAGCAGCCAATCCGAAGGCCCCGGGAGTCCCTTAGAGCAGTACTTC. J is TRBJ2-7 and V is TRBV4-1; D perhaps matches TRBD2 (6 bases). In germline, CDR1 is MGHRA, CDR2 YSYEKL. The length of the CDR3 is 17 residues. The ends were cut back, 2 bases at V and 7 bases at J, with 24 bases in the middle.